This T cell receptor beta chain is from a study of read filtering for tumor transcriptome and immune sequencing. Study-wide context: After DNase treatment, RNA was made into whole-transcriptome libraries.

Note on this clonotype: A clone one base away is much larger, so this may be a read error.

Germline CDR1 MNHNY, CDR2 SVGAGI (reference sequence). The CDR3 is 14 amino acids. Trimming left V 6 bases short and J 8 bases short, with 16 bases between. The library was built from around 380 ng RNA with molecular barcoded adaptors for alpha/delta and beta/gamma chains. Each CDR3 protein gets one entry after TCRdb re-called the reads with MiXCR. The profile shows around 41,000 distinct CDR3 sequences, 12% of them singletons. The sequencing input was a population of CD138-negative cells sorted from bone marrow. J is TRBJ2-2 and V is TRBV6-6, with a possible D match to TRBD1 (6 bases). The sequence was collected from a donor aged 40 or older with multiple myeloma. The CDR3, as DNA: TGTGCCAGCAGACCCGGACAGTCCCTAGGGGAGCTGTTTTTT. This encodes CASRPGQSLGELFF.